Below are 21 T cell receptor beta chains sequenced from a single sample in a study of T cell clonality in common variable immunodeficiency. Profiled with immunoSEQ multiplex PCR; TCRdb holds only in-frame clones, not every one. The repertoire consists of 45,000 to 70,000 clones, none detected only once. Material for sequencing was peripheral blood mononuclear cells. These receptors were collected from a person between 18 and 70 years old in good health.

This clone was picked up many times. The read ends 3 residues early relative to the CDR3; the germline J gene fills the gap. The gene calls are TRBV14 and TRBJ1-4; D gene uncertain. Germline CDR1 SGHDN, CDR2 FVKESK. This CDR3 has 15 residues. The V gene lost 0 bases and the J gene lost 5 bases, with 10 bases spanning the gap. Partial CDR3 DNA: TGTGCCAGCAGCCAAGATCCGCGGTCGAATGAAAAA. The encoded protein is CASSQDPRSNEK. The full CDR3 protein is CASSQDPRSNEKLFF. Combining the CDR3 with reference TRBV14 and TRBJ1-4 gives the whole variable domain EAGVTQFPSHSVIEKGQTVTLRCDPISGHDNLYWYRRVMGKEIKFLLHFVKESKQDESGMPNNRFLAERTGGTYSTLKVQPAELEDSGVYFCASSQDPRSNEKLFFGSGTQLSVL.

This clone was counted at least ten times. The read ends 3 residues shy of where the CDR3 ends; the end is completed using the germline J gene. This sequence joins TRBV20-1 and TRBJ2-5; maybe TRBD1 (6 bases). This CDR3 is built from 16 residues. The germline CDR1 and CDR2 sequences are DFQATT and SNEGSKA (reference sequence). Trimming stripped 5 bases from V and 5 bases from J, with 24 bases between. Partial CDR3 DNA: TGCAGTGCTGAAGAGAGGGGGAACAGGGCCCTCGAGACC. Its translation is CSAEERGNRALET. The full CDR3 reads CSAEERGNRALETQYF.

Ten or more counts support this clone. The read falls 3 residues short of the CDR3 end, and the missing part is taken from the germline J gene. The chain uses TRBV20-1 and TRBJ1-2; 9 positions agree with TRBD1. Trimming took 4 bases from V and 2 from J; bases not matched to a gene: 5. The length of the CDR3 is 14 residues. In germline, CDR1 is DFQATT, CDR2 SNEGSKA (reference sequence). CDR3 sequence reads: CSATRQGENYGYTF. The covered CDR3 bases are TGCAGTGCTACGAGACAGGGGGAGAACTATGGC.

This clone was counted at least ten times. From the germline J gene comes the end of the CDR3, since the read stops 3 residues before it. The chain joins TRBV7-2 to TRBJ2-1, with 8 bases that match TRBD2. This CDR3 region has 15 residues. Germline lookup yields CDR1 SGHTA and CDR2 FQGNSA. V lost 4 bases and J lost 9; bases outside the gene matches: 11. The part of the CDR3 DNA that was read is TGTGCCAGCAGCTCTCGACGGGAGGGGAATCCTGAG. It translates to CASSSRREGNPE. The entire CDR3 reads CASSSRREGNPEQFF.

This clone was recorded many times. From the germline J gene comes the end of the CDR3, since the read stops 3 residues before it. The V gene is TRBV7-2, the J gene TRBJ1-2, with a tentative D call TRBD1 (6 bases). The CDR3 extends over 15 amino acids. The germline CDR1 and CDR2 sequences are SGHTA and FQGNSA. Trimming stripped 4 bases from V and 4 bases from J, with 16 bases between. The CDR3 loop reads CASSSGGGGVYGYTF. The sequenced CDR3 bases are TGTGCCAGCAGCTCGGGGGGCGGTGGTGTCTATGGC.

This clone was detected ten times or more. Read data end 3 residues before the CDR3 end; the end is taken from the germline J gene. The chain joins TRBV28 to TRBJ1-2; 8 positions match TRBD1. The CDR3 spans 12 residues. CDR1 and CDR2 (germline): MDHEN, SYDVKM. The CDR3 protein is CASRDRVGGYTF. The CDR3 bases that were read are TGTGCCAGCAGGGACAGGGTTGGCGGC.

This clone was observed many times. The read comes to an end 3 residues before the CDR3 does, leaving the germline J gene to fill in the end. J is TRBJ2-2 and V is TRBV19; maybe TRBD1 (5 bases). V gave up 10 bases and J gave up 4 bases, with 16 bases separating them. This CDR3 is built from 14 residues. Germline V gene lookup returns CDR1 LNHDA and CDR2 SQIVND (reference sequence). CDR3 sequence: CATTKGHFTGELFF. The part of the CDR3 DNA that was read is TGTGCCACCACTAAGGGGCATTTCACCGGGGAG. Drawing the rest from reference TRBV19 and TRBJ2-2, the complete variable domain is DGGITQSPKYLFRKEGQNVTLSCEQNLNHDAMYWYRQDPGQGLRLIYYSQIVNDFQKGDIAEGYSVSREKKESFPLTVTSAQKNPTAFYLCATTKGHFTGELFFGEGSRLTVL.

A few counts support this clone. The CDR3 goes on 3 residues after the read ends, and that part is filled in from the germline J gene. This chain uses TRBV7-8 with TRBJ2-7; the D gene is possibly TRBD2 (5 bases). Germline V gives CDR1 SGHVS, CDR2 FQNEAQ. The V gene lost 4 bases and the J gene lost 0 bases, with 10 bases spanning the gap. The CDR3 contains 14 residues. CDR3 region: CASSSDWSSYEQYF. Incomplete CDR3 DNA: TGTGCCAGCAGCTCGGACTGGAGCTCCTACGAG.

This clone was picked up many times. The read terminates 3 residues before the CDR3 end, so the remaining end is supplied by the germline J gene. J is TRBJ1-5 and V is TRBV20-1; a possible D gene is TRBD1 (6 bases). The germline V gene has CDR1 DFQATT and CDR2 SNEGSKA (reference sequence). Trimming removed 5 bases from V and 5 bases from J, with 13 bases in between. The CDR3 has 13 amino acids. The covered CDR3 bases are TGCAGTGCTGTCCGGGACATACATCAGCCC. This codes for CSAVRDIHQP. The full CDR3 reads CSAVRDIHQPQHF.

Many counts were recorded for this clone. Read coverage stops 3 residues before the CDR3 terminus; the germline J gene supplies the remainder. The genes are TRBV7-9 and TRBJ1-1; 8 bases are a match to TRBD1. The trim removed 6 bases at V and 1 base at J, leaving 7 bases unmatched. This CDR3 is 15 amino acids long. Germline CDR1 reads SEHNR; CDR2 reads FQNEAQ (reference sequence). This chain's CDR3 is CASRQRTGGNTEAFF. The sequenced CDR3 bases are TGTGCCAGCAGACAAAGAACAGGGGGGAACACTGAA.

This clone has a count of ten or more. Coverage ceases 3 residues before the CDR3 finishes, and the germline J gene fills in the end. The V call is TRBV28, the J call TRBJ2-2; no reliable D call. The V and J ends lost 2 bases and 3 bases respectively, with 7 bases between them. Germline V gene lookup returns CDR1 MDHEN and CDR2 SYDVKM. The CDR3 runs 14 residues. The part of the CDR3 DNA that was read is TGTGCCAGCAGTTTAGTCCCGGACACCGGGGAG. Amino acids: CASSLVPDTGE. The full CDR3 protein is CASSLVPDTGELFF.

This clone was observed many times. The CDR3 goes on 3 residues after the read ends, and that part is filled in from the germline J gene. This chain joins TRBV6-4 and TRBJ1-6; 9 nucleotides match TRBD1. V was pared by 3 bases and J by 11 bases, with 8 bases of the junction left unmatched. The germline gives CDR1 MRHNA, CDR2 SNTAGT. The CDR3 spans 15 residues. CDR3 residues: CASSELGQGRTPLHF. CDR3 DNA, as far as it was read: TGTGCCAGCAGTGAGCTAGGACAGGGGAGGACACCC.

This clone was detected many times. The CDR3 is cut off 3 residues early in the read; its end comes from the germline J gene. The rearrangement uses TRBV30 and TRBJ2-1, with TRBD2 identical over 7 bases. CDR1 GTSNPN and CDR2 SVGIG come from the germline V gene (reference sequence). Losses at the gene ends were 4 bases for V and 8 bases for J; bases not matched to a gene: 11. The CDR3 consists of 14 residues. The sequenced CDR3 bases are TGTGCCTGGACCAGGACTAGGGCGGTCGATGAG. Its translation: CAWTRTRAVDE. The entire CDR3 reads CAWTRTRAVDEQFF. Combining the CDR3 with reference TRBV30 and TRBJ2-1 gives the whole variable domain SQTIHQWPATLVQPVGSPLSLECTVEGTSNPNLYWYRQAAGRGLQLLFYSVGIGQISSEVPQNLSASRPQDRQFILSSKKLLLSDSGFYLCAWTRTRAVDEQFFGPGTRLTVL.

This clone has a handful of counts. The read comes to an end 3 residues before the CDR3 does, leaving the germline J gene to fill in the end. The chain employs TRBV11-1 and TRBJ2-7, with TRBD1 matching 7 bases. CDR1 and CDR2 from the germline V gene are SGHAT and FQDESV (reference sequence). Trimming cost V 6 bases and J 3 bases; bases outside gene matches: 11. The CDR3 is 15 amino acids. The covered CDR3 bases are TGTGCCAGCAGTTTTAGTCCGGGACAGTTCTACGAG. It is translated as CASSFSPGQFYE. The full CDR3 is CASSFSPGQFYEQYF.

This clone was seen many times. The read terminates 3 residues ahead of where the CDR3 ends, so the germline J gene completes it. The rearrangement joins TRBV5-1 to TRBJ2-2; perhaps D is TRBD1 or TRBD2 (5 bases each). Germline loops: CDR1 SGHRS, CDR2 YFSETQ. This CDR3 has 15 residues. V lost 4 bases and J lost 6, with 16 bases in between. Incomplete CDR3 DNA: TGCGCCAGCAGCCCGGTGGCAGGGAGATCCGGGGAG. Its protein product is CASSPVAGRSGE. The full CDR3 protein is CASSPVAGRSGELFF.

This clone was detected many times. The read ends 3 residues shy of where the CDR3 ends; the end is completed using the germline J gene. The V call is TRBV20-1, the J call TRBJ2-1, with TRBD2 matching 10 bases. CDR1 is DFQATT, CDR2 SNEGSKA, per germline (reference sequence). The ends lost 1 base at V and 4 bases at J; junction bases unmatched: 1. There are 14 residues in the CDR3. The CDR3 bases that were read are TGCAGTGCTAGAGGGACTAGCGGTTACAATGAG. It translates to CSARGTSGYNE. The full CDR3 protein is CSARGTSGYNEQFF.

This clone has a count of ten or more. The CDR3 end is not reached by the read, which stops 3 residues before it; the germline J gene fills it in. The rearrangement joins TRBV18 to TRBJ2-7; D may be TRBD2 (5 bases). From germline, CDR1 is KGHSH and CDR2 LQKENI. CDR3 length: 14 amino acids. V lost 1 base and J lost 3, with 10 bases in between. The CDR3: CASSPRRGNYEQYF. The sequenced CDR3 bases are TGTGCCAGCTCACCACGTCGGGGAAACTACGAG.

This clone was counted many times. The part of the CDR3 DNA that was read is TGTGCCAGCAGCTTCTCGGGACAGGGGGTCGAG. Its translation: CASSFSGQGVE. The full CDR3 reads CASSFSGQGVEQYF. The chain uses TRBV5-6 and TRBJ2-7; TRBD1 agrees at 11 bases. From the germline J gene comes the end of the CDR3, since the read stops 3 residues before it. Trimming at V came to 2 bases and at J to 6 bases, leaving 4 bases not matched to a gene. Germline V gives CDR1 SGHDT, CDR2 YYEEEE. There are 14 residues in the CDR3.

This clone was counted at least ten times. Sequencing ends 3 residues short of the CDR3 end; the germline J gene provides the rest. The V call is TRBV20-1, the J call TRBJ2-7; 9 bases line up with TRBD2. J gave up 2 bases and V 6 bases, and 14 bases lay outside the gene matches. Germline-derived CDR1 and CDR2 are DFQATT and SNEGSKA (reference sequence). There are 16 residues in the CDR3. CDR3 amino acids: CSATPFAGGPPYEQYF. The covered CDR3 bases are TGCAGTGCCACCCCCTTTGCGGGAGGGCCGCCCTACGAG.

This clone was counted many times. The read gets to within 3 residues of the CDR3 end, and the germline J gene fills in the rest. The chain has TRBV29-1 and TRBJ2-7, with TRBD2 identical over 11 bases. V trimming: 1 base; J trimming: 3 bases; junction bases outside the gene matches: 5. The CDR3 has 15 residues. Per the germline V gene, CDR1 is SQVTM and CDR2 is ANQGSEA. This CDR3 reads CSVEGPTSGGYEQYF. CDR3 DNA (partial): TGCAGCGTTGAAGGACCAACTAGCGGGGGCTACGAG.

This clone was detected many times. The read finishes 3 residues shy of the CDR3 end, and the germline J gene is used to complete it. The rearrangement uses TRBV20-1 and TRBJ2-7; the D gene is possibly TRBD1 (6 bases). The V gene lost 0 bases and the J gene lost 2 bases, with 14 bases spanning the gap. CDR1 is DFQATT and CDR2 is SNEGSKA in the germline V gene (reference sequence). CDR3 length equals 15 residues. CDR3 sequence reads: CSARDSSQGTYEQYF. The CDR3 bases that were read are TGCAGTGCTAGAGATTCGAGTCAGGGGACCTACGAG.